A selection of T cell receptor beta chains follows, all from one sample in a study of cytomegalovirus exposure and HLA in healthy donors. Produced via immunoSEQ multiplex PCR; TCRdb's table is partial and in-frame only. The table records roughly 180,000 clones, over 65% of them present only once. The sample was PBMCs. The receptors were sampled from a man aged 18 to 30 in good health and CMV-seronegative. The CDR3 runs from the conserved cysteine through the conserved F or W. Fields, in order: D gene, V gene, clone size, J gene, CDR3 DNA, CDR3 protein. A D gene is named only where the DNA matches it firmly. Clone size is stated in some rows and not others, as once, few, many or a class when expanded.

d_call: TRBD2
v_call: TRBV9
clone_size: -
j_call: TRBJ2-1
cdr3_nt: TGTGCCAGCAGCCGGGGCGGGGGCTCCTACAATGAGCAGTTCTTC
cdr3_aa: CASSRGGGSYNEQFF

d_call: -
v_call: TRBV28
clone_size: -
j_call: TRBJ2-2
cdr3_nt: TGTGCCAGCAGTATGGATAGGGCGGGCGGGGAGCTGTTTTTT
cdr3_aa: CASSMDRAGGELFF

d_call: TRBD2
v_call: TRBV6-1
clone_size: -
j_call: TRBJ2-3
cdr3_nt: TGTGCCAGCAGTGCACTGGCGGGAGGAAGCACAGATACGCAGTATTTT
cdr3_aa: CASSALAGGSTDTQYF

d_call: TRBD2
v_call: TRBV28
clone_size: -
j_call: TRBJ2-7
cdr3_nt: TGTGCCAGCAGTTTATTGAGCGGGAGGAGTGAGCAGTACTTC
cdr3_aa: CASSLLSGRSEQYF

d_call: TRBD1
v_call: TRBV28
clone_size: -
j_call: TRBJ1-5
cdr3_nt: TGTGCCAGCAGCGTGGGACAGATCAATCAGCCCCAGCATTTT
cdr3_aa: CASSVGQINQPQHF

d_call: -
v_call: TRBV5-1
clone_size: once
j_call: TRBJ1-3
cdr3_nt: TGCGCCAGCAGCTTGGGAGGGGGAGATGGAAACACCATATATTTT
cdr3_aa: CASSLGGGDGNTIYF

d_call: -
v_call: TRBV5-1
clone_size: -
j_call: TRBJ1-1
cdr3_nt: TGCGCCAGCAGCCCGGGGGGCAGACAGAGGAACACTGAAGCTTTCTTT
cdr3_aa: CASSPGGRQRNTEAFF

d_call: -
v_call: TRBV27
clone_size: -
j_call: TRBJ1-3
cdr3_nt: TGTGCCAGCAGTTCGACAGGAACCTCTGGAAACACCATATATTTT
cdr3_aa: CASSSTGTSGNTIYF

d_call: TRBD2
v_call: TRBV4-1
clone_size: -
j_call: TRBJ2-1
cdr3_nt: TGCGCCAGCAGCCAAGATTTTGGGGGGGGTAGCAAGCAGTTCTTC
cdr3_aa: CASSQDFGGGSKQFF

d_call: TRBD1
v_call: TRBV28
clone_size: few
j_call: TRBJ1-4
cdr3_nt: TGTGCCAGCAGCCACCGGGACAGGATCCGTGCAACTAATGAAAAACTGTTTTTT
cdr3_aa: CASSHRDRIRATNEKLFF

d_call: TRBD1
v_call: TRBV2
clone_size: -
j_call: TRBJ2-3
cdr3_nt: TGTGCCAGCAGGACAGGGGCCCCTTTTAGCACAGATACGCAGTATTTT
cdr3_aa: CASRTGAPFSTDTQYF

d_call: -
v_call: TRBV14
clone_size: -
j_call: TRBJ2-3
cdr3_nt: TGTGCCAGCAGCCCGGGGGCAGATACGCAGTATTTT
cdr3_aa: CASSPGADTQYF

d_call: -
v_call: TRBV7-2
clone_size: few
j_call: TRBJ1-5
cdr3_nt: TGTGCCAGCAGCTTCGGCGGGAATAGCAATCAGCCCCAGCATTTT
cdr3_aa: CASSFGGNSNQPQHF

d_call: -
v_call: TRBV28
clone_size: -
j_call: TRBJ2-7
cdr3_nt: TGTGCCAGCAGTTCTTTATTAGGGGGCTACGAGCAGTACTTC
cdr3_aa: CASSSLLGGYEQYF

d_call: TRBD2
v_call: TRBV11-2
clone_size: once
j_call: TRBJ2-1
cdr3_nt: TGTGCCAGCAGCTTTATTAATCTAGCGGGCTCCTACAATGAGCAGTTCTTC
cdr3_aa: CASSFINLAGSYNEQFF

d_call: TRBD1
v_call: TRBV5-1
clone_size: -
j_call: TRBJ1-6
cdr3_nt: TGCGCCAGCAGCTTGCAGACAGGGGCCAAAAATTCACCCCTCCACTTT
cdr3_aa: CASSLQTGAKNSPLHF

d_call: TRBD2
v_call: TRBV11-2
clone_size: -
j_call: TRBJ2-5
cdr3_nt: TGTGCCAGCAGCTTAGCGGGGACTAAAGAGACCCAGTACTTC
cdr3_aa: CASSLAGTKETQYF

d_call: TRBD1
v_call: TRBV28
clone_size: -
j_call: TRBJ1-1
cdr3_nt: TGTGCCAGCAGCCTGACAGGGGGCCGGAGTGAAGCTTTCTTT
cdr3_aa: CASSLTGGRSEAFF

d_call: TRBD2
v_call: TRBV10-3
clone_size: few
j_call: TRBJ2-7
cdr3_nt: TGTGCCATCAGTGATTCCGGCGGGAGCAACGAGCAGTACTTC
cdr3_aa: CAISDSGGSNEQYF

d_call: TRBD2
v_call: TRBV5-6
clone_size: -
j_call: TRBJ2-1
cdr3_nt: TGTGCCAGCAGCATCGGACTAGCGGGGGGGGGTGAGCAGTTCTTC
cdr3_aa: CASSIGLAGGGEQFF

d_call: -
v_call: TRBV19
clone_size: -
j_call: TRBJ1-3
cdr3_nt: TGTGCCCCGGGGGGGGAGAACGGTTCTGGAAACACCATATATTTT
cdr3_aa: CAPGGENGSGNTIYF

d_call: TRBD1
v_call: TRBV19
clone_size: -
j_call: TRBJ1-2
cdr3_nt: TGTGCCAGTAGTATGGGACAGGCCTATGGCTACACCTTC
cdr3_aa: CASSMGQAYGYTF

d_call: -
v_call: TRBV7-6
clone_size: -
j_call: TRBJ1-4
cdr3_nt: TGTGCCAGCAGCTTAGCAGGAGCAACTAATGAAAAACTGTTTTTT
cdr3_aa: CASSLAGATNEKLFF

d_call: -
v_call: TRBV6-1
clone_size: few
j_call: TRBJ1-1
cdr3_nt: TGTGCCAGCAGGGGCGCTTACTTTATGAACACTGAAGCTTTCTTT
cdr3_aa: CASRGAYFMNTEAFF

d_call: -
v_call: TRBV6-5
clone_size: -
j_call: TRBJ1-2
cdr3_nt: TGTGCCAGCAGCCGCAGGGTTGGGGGCTACACCTTC
cdr3_aa: CASSRRVGGYTF

d_call: TRBD2
v_call: TRBV5-6
clone_size: -
j_call: TRBJ2-2
cdr3_nt: TGTGCCAGCAGGTCGCTAGCGGGAGGGCCGAGCGGGGAGCTGTTTTTT
cdr3_aa: CASRSLAGGPSGELFF

d_call: TRBD1
v_call: TRBV28
clone_size: few
j_call: TRBJ1-2
cdr3_nt: TGTGCCAGCAGTGGACAGGGGGCGGGTAACTATGGCTACACCTTC
cdr3_aa: CASSGQGAGNYGYTF

d_call: TRBD2
v_call: TRBV15
clone_size: -
j_call: TRBJ2-7
cdr3_nt: TGTGCCACCAGCAGAGATTCCCTGGGACTAGCCTCCTACGAGCAGTACTTC
cdr3_aa: CATSRDSLGLASYEQYF

d_call: TRBD1
v_call: TRBV30
clone_size: -
j_call: TRBJ2-7
cdr3_nt: TGTGCCTGGAGTTATCCGGACAGGGGGCTGCAATTCTCCTACGAGCAGTACTTC
cdr3_aa: CAWSYPDRGLQFSYEQYF

d_call: -
v_call: TRBV7-9
clone_size: -
j_call: TRBJ1-2
cdr3_nt: TGTGCCAGCAGTTCCCCGGGGGGCCGCTATGGCTACACCTTC
cdr3_aa: CASSSPGGRYGYTF

d_call: TRBD1
v_call: TRBV27
clone_size: -
j_call: TRBJ2-1
cdr3_nt: TGTGCCAGCAGTTCCGGGACAGGGGACAATGAGCAGTTCTTC
cdr3_aa: CASSSGTGDNEQFF

d_call: -
v_call: TRBV10-3
clone_size: -
j_call: TRBJ2-7
cdr3_nt: TGTGCCACCCCTTCGGGACTGCCAACCTACGAGCAGTACTTC
cdr3_aa: CATPSGLPTYEQYF

d_call: -
v_call: TRBV7-8
clone_size: -
j_call: TRBJ2-1
cdr3_nt: TGTGCCAGCAGCTTATCGGTCTCCACTTCCTACAATGAGCAGTTCTTC
cdr3_aa: CASSLSVSTSYNEQFF

d_call: TRBD1
v_call: TRBV6-1
clone_size: once
j_call: TRBJ1-1
cdr3_nt: TGTGCCAGCAGACCCACGGGACAGGGGACTGAAGCTTTCTTT
cdr3_aa: CASRPTGQGTEAFF

d_call: -
v_call: TRBV2
clone_size: -
j_call: TRBJ2-5
cdr3_nt: TGTGCCAGCAGCGAATGGGCGCGAGAGACCCAGTACTTC
cdr3_aa: CASSEWARETQYF

d_call: TRBD1
v_call: TRBV5-6
clone_size: -
j_call: TRBJ1-1
cdr3_nt: TGTGCCAGCAGCCGGGCGATTCGGTCCCGACAGGGGCGGACTGAAGCTTTCTTT
cdr3_aa: CASSRAIRSRQGRTEAFF

d_call: -
v_call: TRBV11-2
clone_size: -
j_call: TRBJ1-5
cdr3_nt: TGTGCCAGCAGCCCCACGACAGGACGCAATCAGCCCCAGCATTTT
cdr3_aa: CASSPTTGRNQPQHF

d_call: TRBD2
v_call: TRBV28
clone_size: -
j_call: TRBJ2-1
cdr3_nt: TGTGCCAGCAGCCTAGCGGGAGATATCAATGAGCAGTTCTTC
cdr3_aa: CASSLAGDINEQFF

d_call: TRBD2
v_call: TRBV4-2
clone_size: -
j_call: TRBJ2-1
cdr3_nt: TGTGCCAGCAGCCAGATACCGTGGGAAGCGGGGATCTATGAGCAGTTCTTC
cdr3_aa: CASSQIPWEAGIYEQFF

d_call: TRBD2
v_call: TRBV28
clone_size: -
j_call: TRBJ2-7
cdr3_nt: TGTGCCAGCACTCGGAAGCGGGAGCACTACGAGCAGTACTTC
cdr3_aa: CASTRKREHYEQYF

d_call: -
v_call: TRBV11-2
clone_size: few
j_call: TRBJ2-2
cdr3_nt: TGTGCCAGCAGCCCACGACTAGTTAGGGCCGGGGAGCTGTTTTTT
cdr3_aa: CASSPRLVRAGELFF

d_call: -
v_call: TRBV28
clone_size: -
j_call: TRBJ2-5
cdr3_nt: TGTGCCAGCAGTTCAGGGGCCCAAGAGACCCAGTACTTC
cdr3_aa: CASSSGAQETQYF

d_call: TRBD2
v_call: TRBV4-1
clone_size: few
j_call: TRBJ2-7
cdr3_nt: TGCGCCAGCAGCCAATCCGCTAGCGGGGGCTACGAGCAGTACTTC
cdr3_aa: CASSQSASGGYEQYF

d_call: -
v_call: TRBV28
clone_size: -
j_call: TRBJ1-5
cdr3_nt: TGTGCCAGCAGACTGGCGGGAAGGGGCGCGGTTCAGCCCCAGCATTTT
cdr3_aa: CASRLAGRGAVQPQHF

d_call: -
v_call: TRBV10-3
clone_size: -
j_call: TRBJ2-7
cdr3_nt: TGTGCCATCAGTGAGTGGTCCAGCGGCGAACTCTACGAGCAGTACTTC
cdr3_aa: CAISEWSSGELYEQYF

d_call: -
v_call: TRBV2
clone_size: once
j_call: TRBJ1-5
cdr3_nt: TGTGCCAGCAGTGACAGGGGCAATCAGCCCCAGCATTTT
cdr3_aa: CASSDRGNQPQHF